A single sample gave rise to the 19 T cell receptor beta chains below, sequenced in a study of low-dose radiotherapy and immunotherapy resistance in tumors. Sample time point: after trial treatment. The treatment was: LDRT plus nivolumab, ipilimumab, low-dose cyclophosphamide and aspirin (RACIN trial). Alpha and beta chains were covered, as first-strand cDNA relied on TRAV- and TRBV-specific primers. TCR amplification involved 15 to 25 PCR cycles with a constant-region primer and V-primer adapter. TCRdb passed the reads through MiXCR, listing each CDR3 protein once. The sample lists more than 50,000 distinct CDR3 sequences; roughly 23% were seen once. Sample: PBMCs, taken after low-dose radiotherapy plus immunotherapy. Every receptor here comes from a male donor with prostate cancer.

This clonotype was observed many times. The chain links TRBV23-1 to TRBJ2-7; D gene unclear. TRBV23-1 is given ORF status, its function remaining uncertain. CDR3 length equals 14 residues. V lost 0 bases and J 2 bases, leaving 8 bases between the germline ends. The CDR3 is CASSQSGSTYEQYF. The DNA for the CDR3 is TGCGCCAGCAGTCAATCGGGCAGTACCTACGAGCAGTACTTC.

This clonotype was counted ten times or more. This sequence joins TRBV28 and TRBJ1-3; 9 bases map to TRBD1. There are 11 residues in the CDR3. Germline CDR1 MDHEN, CDR2 SYDVKM. The ends lost 6 bases at V and 16 bases at J; junction bases unmatched: 7. The CDR3 region has the DNA TGTGCCAGCAGCATGACAGGGGGTTGGTATTTT. This translates into CASSMTGGWYF. Combining the CDR3 with reference TRBV28 and TRBJ1-3 gives the whole variable domain DVKVTQSSRYLVKRTGEKVFLECVQDMDHENMFWYRQDPGLGLRLIYFSYDVKMKEKGDIPEGYSVSREKKERFSLILESASTNQTSMYLCASSMTGGWYFGEGSWLTVV.

This clonotype was recorded many times. The V and J genes are TRBV7-8 and TRBJ1-2; 9 positions agree with TRBD1. Germline V gene lookup returns CDR1 SGHVS and CDR2 FQNEAQ. The CDR3 runs to 15 residues. V lost 5 bases, J lost 8 bases, and 12 bases stayed unmatched. CDR3 sequence: CASSIGGTGTRGYTF. CDR3 nucleotides: TGTGCCAGCAGCATAGGGGGGACAGGGACGCGCGGCTACACCTTC.

This clonotype was picked up many times. The genes are TRBV29-1 and TRBJ1-1, with 7 bases identical to TRBD1. The V segment lost 7 bases and the J segment 0 bases; nucleotides outside the gene matches: 11. This CDR3 is 15 amino acids long. The germline V gene encodes CDR1 SQVTM and CDR2 ANQGSEA. CDR3 DNA: TGCAGCGCCTTAATAGGGGGCCGTTTGAACACTGAAGCTTTCTTT. Translated: CSALIGGRLNTEAFF.

V is TRBV6-1 and J is TRBJ1-1, with D uncertain. CDR1 is MNHNS and CDR2 is SASEGT in the germline V gene. V was cut by 4 bases and J by 1 base, with 13 bases left in between. This CDR3 comprises 15 residues. Here the CDR3 DNA reads TGTGCCAGCAGTGTACCGGGGATATCGAACACTGAAGCTTTCTTT. It translates to CASSVPGISNTEAFF.

J is TRBJ2-6 and V is TRBV5-1; D ambiguous. Germline CDR1 reads SGHRS; CDR2 reads YFSETQ. V dropped 2 bases and J dropped 0 bases, with 9 bases sitting between them. The CDR3 sequence is 16 residues long. CDR3: CASSFHGLSGANVLTF. The CDR3 DNA reads TGCGCCAGCAGCTTCCACGGCCTCTCTGGGGCCAACGTCCTGACTTTC.

This clonotype was detected many times. The chain combines TRBV30 with TRBJ2-7; possible D gene TRBD2, 5 bases. V gave up 2 bases and J gave up 5 bases, with 10 bases separating them. The CDR3 totals 12 residues. The germline CDR1 and CDR2 sequences are GTSNPN and SVGIG (reference sequence). The CDR3 sequence is CAWSRRPHEQYF. CDR3 nucleotide sequence: TGTGCCTGGAGTAGGAGGCCTCACGAGCAGTACTTC.

Comment on this clonotype: It is unclear where the CDR3 begins or ends on the DNA, so no DNA is shown, and the CDR3 is as TCRdb lists it. The CDR3 region is CASSHGTGVLEKLFFFF. This chain uses TRBV11-2 with TRBJ1-4; TRBD1, the D gene given by the table, was not confirmed from the DNA. The germline V gene has CDR1 SGHAT and CDR2 FQNNGV. From its first to its last residue, the CDR3 has 17 amino acids.

This clonotype was detected many times. V is TRBV20-1 and J is TRBJ2-3, with D possibly being TRBD2 (5 bases). The germline V gene encodes CDR1 DFQATT and CDR2 SNEGSKA (reference sequence). V gave up 0 bases and J gave up 1 base, with 14 bases separating them. The CDR3 length is 16 residues. CDR3 loop: CSARERSSAGTDTQYF. The CDR3 DNA reads as TGCAGTGCTAGAGAAAGGAGTAGCGCCGGCACAGATACGCAGTATTTT.

This clonotype was detected many times. The gene calls are TRBV2 and TRBJ1-1; TRBD1 matches 11 bases. The CDR3 runs to 11 residues. V trimming: 6 bases; J trimming: 12 bases; junction bases outside the gene matches: 3. Per germline, CDR1 SNHLY and CDR2 FYNNEI. The CDR3 region is CASRGQGETFF. As DNA, the CDR3 is TGTGCCAGCAGGGGACAGGGGGAGACTTTCTTT.

Ten or more counts support this clonotype. The chain has TRBV5-6 and TRBJ2-7, with D possibly called TRBD1 or TRBD2 (5 bases each). CDR1 is SGHDT and CDR2 is YYEEEE in the germline V gene. Deletions cut 4 bases from V and 4 bases from J, with 21 bases between. CDR3 size: 16 residues. The CDR3 loop reads CASSPSRDALYYEQYF. The CDR3 DNA reads as TGTGCCAGCAGCCCTTCACGGGACGCGCTTTATTACGAGCAGTACTTC.

This clonotype was counted at least ten times. CDR3 residues: CASSQSSGDTEAFF. CDR3 nucleotides: TGTGCCAGCAGCCAGTCTTCCGGGGACACTGAAGCTTTCTTT. V and J are TRBV7-9 and TRBJ1-1, with D unresolved. The CDR3 runs to 14 residues. Germline V lookup: CDR1 SEHNR, CDR2 FQNEAQ (reference sequence). V lost 5 bases, J lost 3 bases, and 13 bases lay in between.

In this sample, this clonotype turned up many times. The rearrangement joins TRBV29-1 to TRBJ2-7; D is undetermined. Germline V gene data show CDR1 as SQVTM and CDR2 as ANQGSEA. V shed 6 bases and J shed 1 base, with 7 bases lying between them. The CDR3 totals 11 residues. In nucleotides, the CDR3 is TGCAGCGTCCGGGTATCCTACGAGCAGTACTTC. This encodes CSVRVSYEQYF.

Remarks on this clonotype: A read error is likely here: a far larger clone is one base away. The gene calls are TRBV20-1 and TRBJ2-1, with 12 bases aligning to TRBD2. Germline V gives CDR1 DFQATT, CDR2 SNEGSKA (reference sequence). V was pared by 6 bases and J by 13 bases, with 16 bases of the junction left unmatched. The CDR3 has 15 amino acids. CDR3 DNA: TGCAGTGCAGTAGGGACTAGCGGGTCGAGGGAGACCCAGTTCTTC. It is translated as CSAVGTSGSRETQFF.

This clonotype was picked up many times. The chain uses TRBV4-2 and TRBJ2-1; 13 nucleotides match TRBD2. CDR1 is LGHNA and CDR2 is YNFKEQ in the germline V gene. This CDR3 has 18 amino acids. J was trimmed by 4 bases and V by 1 base; bases with no gene match: 7. The CDR3 region is CASSQGVTSGGAYNEQFF. CDR3 bases: TGTGCCAGCAGCCAAGGAGTCACTAGCGGGGGGGCATACAATGAGCAGTTCTTC.

The sample holds many counts of this clonotype. This chain joins TRBV6-1 and TRBJ2-7, with a possible D match to TRBD2 (7 bases). Trimming removed 6 bases at V and 6 bases at J, with 21 bases between. The length of the CDR3 is 15 residues. Germline CDR1 MNHNS, CDR2 SASEGT. CDR3 nucleotides: TGTGCCAGCAGCCGACGCGGGGGCGTGGGTAGCGAGCAGTACTTC. Translated, it gives CASSRRGGVGSEQYF.

This clonotype was recorded at least ten times. The chain combines TRBV12-3 or TRBV12-4 with TRBJ1-2; D is perhaps TRBD1 (6 bases). This CDR3 is built from 14 residues. V lost 6 bases and J lost 8, with 19 bases in between. Here the CDR3 reads CASSLGGRGAGYTF. The DNA of the CDR3 is TGTGCCAGCAGCCTTGGGGGGCGAGGTGCCGGCTACACCTTC.

This clonotype was seen at least ten times. The chain combines TRBV7-9 with TRBJ2-3, with TRBD2 matching 7 bases. V lost 3 bases, J lost 2 bases, and 2 bases stayed unmatched. Per germline, CDR1 SEHNR and CDR2 FQNEAQ (reference sequence). The length of the CDR3 is 14 residues. The CDR3 DNA follows: TGTGCCAGCAGCTTGGCGGGAGCCACAGATACGCAGTATTTT. It encodes CASSLAGATDTQYF. The full variable domain, its missing parts supplied by reference TRBV7-9 and TRBJ2-3, is DTGVSQNPRHKITKRGQNVTFRCDPISEHNRLYWYRQTLGQGPEFLTYFQNEAQLEKSRLLSDRFSAERPKGSFSTLEIQRTEQGDSAMYLCASSLAGATDTQYFGPGTRLTVL.

Of note for this clonotype: This likely came from a read error, as a far larger clone is one base away. The chain recombines TRBV6-8 with TRBJ2-2; 16 nucleotides match TRBD2. There are 18 residues in the CDR3. The germline CDR1 and CDR2 sequences are MNHGY and SAAAGT. The CDR3 nucleotides are TGTGCCAGCAGTGAAAGAGGGACTAGCGGGAGGGCCACCTGGGAGCTGTTTTTT. Protein sequence: CASSERGTSGRATWELFF.